These T cell receptor beta chains were read from a single sample in a study of control samples from healthy donors and cancer patients. TCRdb keeps only in-frame clones here, not all; method: immunoSEQ multiplex PCR. The sample lists about 100,000 clones; around four fifths were seen once. Material for sequencing was blood. These receptors came from a man aged 25-45 years in good health. Both conserved end residues are part of each CDR3. D genes are given only for firm matches. The size entry is marked missing in some rows and otherwise reads once, few, many or a size class.

J gene: TRBJ1-1; clone size: few; V gene: TRBV30; D gene: -; CDR3 protein: CAWSRGWGTEAFF; CDR3 DNA: TGTGCCTGGAGCCGCGGGTGGGGCACTGAAGCTTTCTTT
J gene: TRBJ1-2; clone size: -; V gene: TRBV2; D gene: -; CDR3 protein: CASGLNVYGYTF; CDR3 DNA: TGTGCCAGTGGACTGAACGTTTATGGCTACACCTTC
J gene: TRBJ2-7; clone size: -; V gene: TRBV5-1; D gene: -; CDR3 protein: CASSPQGGSYEQYF; CDR3 DNA: TGCGCCAGCAGTCCACAGGGAGGCTCCTACGAGCAGTACTTC
J gene: TRBJ1-3; clone size: -; V gene: TRBV11-2; D gene: -; CDR3 protein: CASSLIRAGNTIYF; CDR3 DNA: TGTGCCAGCAGCTTGATCAGGGCCGGAAACACCATATATTTT
J gene: TRBJ1-6; clone size: few; V gene: TRBV24-1; D gene: -; CDR3 protein: CATSEGVDNSPLHF; CDR3 DNA: TGTGCCACCAGTGAGGGGGTCGATAATTCACCCCTCCACTTT
J gene: TRBJ1-1; clone size: -; V gene: TRBV29-1; D gene: TRBD1; CDR3 protein: CSVSYRGPTEAFF; CDR3 DNA: TGCAGCGTGTCATACAGGGGGCCCACTGAAGCTTTCTTT
J gene: TRBJ1-1; clone size: -; V gene: TRBV9; D gene: TRBD1; CDR3 protein: CASALGQLTEAFF; CDR3 DNA: TGTGCCAGCGCCCTGGGACAGTTGACTGAAGCTTTCTTT
J gene: TRBJ2-1; clone size: few; V gene: TRBV6-6; D gene: TRBD1; CDR3 protein: CASTVQGESYNEQFF; CDR3 DNA: TGTGCCAGCACCGTACAGGGGGAATCCTACAATGAGCAGTTCTTC
J gene: TRBJ1-5; clone size: -; V gene: TRBV5-5; D gene: -; CDR3 protein: CASSPRAGLDQPQHF; CDR3 DNA: TGTGCCAGCAGCCCGAGGGCAGGGTTGGATCAGCCCCAGCATTTT
J gene: TRBJ1-1; clone size: -; V gene: TRBV6-6; D gene: TRBD1; CDR3 protein: CASSSDRVNTEAFF; CDR3 DNA: TGTGCCAGCAGCTCCGACAGGGTGAACACTGAAGCTTTCTTT
J gene: TRBJ2-7; clone size: -; V gene: TRBV6-5; D gene: -; CDR3 protein: CASSKKIEQYF; CDR3 DNA: TGTGCCAGCAGCAAAAAAATTGAGCAGTACTTC
J gene: TRBJ1-1; clone size: -; V gene: TRBV12-2; D gene: -; CDR3 protein: CASRLVGDEAFF; CDR3 DNA: TGTGCAAGTCGCTTAGTTGGGGATGAAGCTTTCTTT
J gene: TRBJ2-2; clone size: -; V gene: TRBV19; D gene: TRBD2; CDR3 protein: CASCSGVANTGELFF; CDR3 DNA: TGTGCCTCCTGTAGCGGGGTGGCGAACACCGGGGAGCTGTTTTTT
J gene: TRBJ1-1; clone size: -; V gene: TRBV5-1; D gene: -; CDR3 protein: CASNPFGGVDTEAFF; CDR3 DNA: TGCGCCAGCAATCCATTCGGGGGGGTAGACACTGAAGCTTTCTTT
J gene: TRBJ1-2; clone size: -; V gene: TRBV6-5; D gene: -; CDR3 protein: CASTNGGYSNYGYTF; CDR3 DNA: TGTGCCAGCACTAACGGAGGGTATAGTAACTATGGCTACACCTTC
J gene: TRBJ1-2; clone size: -; V gene: TRBV11-2; D gene: -; CDR3 protein: CASSLNRNYGYTF; CDR3 DNA: TGTGCCAGCAGCTTAAACAGGAACTATGGCTACACCTTC
J gene: TRBJ2-1; clone size: many; V gene: TRBV6-2/TRBV6-3; D gene: TRBD2; CDR3 protein: CASSYVLAGGLSNEQFF; CDR3 DNA: TGTGCCAGCAGTTACGTGCTAGCGGGGGGCCTGAGCAATGAGCAGTTCTTC
J gene: TRBJ2-1; clone size: -; V gene: TRBV6-5; D gene: TRBD2; CDR3 protein: CASSPGLAGYNEQFF; CDR3 DNA: TGTGCCAGCAGTCCCGGACTAGCGGGGTACAATGAGCAGTTCTTC
J gene: TRBJ2-2; clone size: -; V gene: TRBV4-1; D gene: TRBD2; CDR3 protein: CASSRELGLAENTGELFF; CDR3 DNA: TGCGCCAGCAGCCGGGAACTAGGTCTAGCGGAGAACACCGGGGAGCTGTTTTTT
J gene: TRBJ2-2; clone size: -; V gene: TRBV4-2; D gene: TRBD2; CDR3 protein: CASSQSGVGMTGELFF; CDR3 DNA: TGTGCCAGCAGCCAAAGCGGGGTGGGGATGACCGGGGAGCTGTTTTTT
J gene: TRBJ2-7; clone size: -; V gene: TRBV5-6; D gene: -; CDR3 protein: CASSPPGLDNYEQYF; CDR3 DNA: TGTGCCAGCAGCCCACCGGGACTTGACAACTACGAGCAGTACTTC
J gene: TRBJ1-4; clone size: -; V gene: TRBV27; D gene: TRBD1; CDR3 protein: CASSRQGRGEKLFF; CDR3 DNA: TGTGCCAGCAGCCGACAGGGACGCGGTGAAAAACTGTTTTTT
J gene: TRBJ1-1; clone size: -; V gene: TRBV18; D gene: -; CDR3 protein: CASSPPLGNTEAFF; CDR3 DNA: TGTGCCAGCTCACCACCGTTGGGGAACACTGAAGCTTTCTTT
J gene: TRBJ1-3; clone size: -; V gene: TRBV20-1; D gene: -; CDR3 protein: CSASEENTIYF; CDR3 DNA: TGCAGTGCTAGTGAAGAAAACACCATATATTTT
J gene: TRBJ2-3; clone size: -; V gene: TRBV7-3; D gene: -; CDR3 protein: CASSTERTDTQYF; CDR3 DNA: TGTGCCAGCAGCACTGAACGCACAGATACGCAGTATTTT
J gene: TRBJ1-4; clone size: -; V gene: TRBV2; D gene: -; CDR3 protein: CASIGQNNEKLFF; CDR3 DNA: TGTGCCAGCATTGGGCAGAATAATGAAAAACTGTTTTTT
J gene: TRBJ1-4; clone size: -; V gene: TRBV10-3; D gene: -; CDR3 protein: CAISVGTNEKLFF; CDR3 DNA: TGTGCCATCAGTGTTGGAACTAATGAAAAACTGTTTTTT
J gene: TRBJ2-3; clone size: few; V gene: TRBV5-5; D gene: TRBD1; CDR3 protein: CASSLDPGQHYTQYF; CDR3 DNA: TGTGCCAGCAGCTTGGATCCGGGACAGCACTATACGCAGTATTTT
J gene: TRBJ2-7; clone size: -; V gene: TRBV6-2/TRBV6-3; D gene: -; CDR3 protein: CASSYRPASLLLKVYEQYF; CDR3 DNA: TGTGCCAGCAGTTACCGGCCGGCTAGCCTACTTCTTAAAGTCTACGAGCAGTACTTC